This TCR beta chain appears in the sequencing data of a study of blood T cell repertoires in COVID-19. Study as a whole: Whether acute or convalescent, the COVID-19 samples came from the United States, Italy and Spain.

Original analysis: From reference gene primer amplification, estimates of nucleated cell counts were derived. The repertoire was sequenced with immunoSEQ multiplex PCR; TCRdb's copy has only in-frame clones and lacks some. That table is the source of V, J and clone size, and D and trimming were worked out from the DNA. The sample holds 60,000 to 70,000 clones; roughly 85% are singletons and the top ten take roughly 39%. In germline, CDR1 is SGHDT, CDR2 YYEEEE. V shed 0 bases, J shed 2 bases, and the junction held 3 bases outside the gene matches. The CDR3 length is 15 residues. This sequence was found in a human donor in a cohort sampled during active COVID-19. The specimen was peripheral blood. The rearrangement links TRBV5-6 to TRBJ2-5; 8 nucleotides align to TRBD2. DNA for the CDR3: TGTGCCAGCAGCTTGGTTACTAGCGGACAAGAGACCCAGTACTTC. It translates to CASSLVTSGQETQYF.